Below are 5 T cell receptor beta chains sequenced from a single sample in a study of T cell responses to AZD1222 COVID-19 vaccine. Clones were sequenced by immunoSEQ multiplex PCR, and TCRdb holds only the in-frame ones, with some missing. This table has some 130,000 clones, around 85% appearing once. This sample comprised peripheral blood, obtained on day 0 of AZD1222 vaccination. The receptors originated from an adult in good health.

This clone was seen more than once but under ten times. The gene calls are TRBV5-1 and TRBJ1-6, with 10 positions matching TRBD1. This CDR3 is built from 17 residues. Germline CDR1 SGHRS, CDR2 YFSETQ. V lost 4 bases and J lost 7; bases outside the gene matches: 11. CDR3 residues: CASSRTDRGFLNSPLHF. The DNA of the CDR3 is TGCGCCAGCAGCAGGACGGACAGGGGGTTTTTAAATTCACCCCTCCACTTT.

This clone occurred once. The CDR3 is CASSLTHYGYTF. Written as DNA, the CDR3 is TGCGCCAGCAGCTTAACCCACTATGGCTACACCTTC. V gene TRBV5-1 combines with J gene TRBJ1-2; D remains unclear. This CDR3 is 12 amino acids long. V gave up 2 bases and J gave up 3 bases, with 5 bases separating them. From germline, CDR1 is SGHRS and CDR2 YFSETQ.

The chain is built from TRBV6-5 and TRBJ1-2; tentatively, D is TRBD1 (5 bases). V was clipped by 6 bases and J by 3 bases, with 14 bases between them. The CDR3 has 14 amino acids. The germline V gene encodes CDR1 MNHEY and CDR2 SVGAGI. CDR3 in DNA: TGTGCCAGCAGCAGGACGGCAGGGCACTATGGCTACACCTTC. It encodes CASSRTAGHYGYTF.

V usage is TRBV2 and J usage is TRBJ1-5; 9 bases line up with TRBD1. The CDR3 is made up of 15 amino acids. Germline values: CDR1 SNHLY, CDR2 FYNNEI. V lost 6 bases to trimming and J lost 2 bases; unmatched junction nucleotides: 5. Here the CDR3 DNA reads TGTGCCAGCAGCGGACAGGGGCTTGGCAATCAGCCCCAGCATTTT. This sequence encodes CASSGQGLGNQPQHF. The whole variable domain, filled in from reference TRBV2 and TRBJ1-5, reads EPEVTQTPSHQVTQMGQEVILRCVPISNHLYFYWYRQILGQKVEFLVSFYNNEISEKSEIFDDQFSVERPDGSNFTLKIRSTKLEDSAMYFCASSGQGLGNQPQHFGDGTRLSIL.

The CDR3 DNA reads as TGCGCCAGCAGGGGGGGAATAACAGGGGTCGAGCAGTACTTC. This encodes CASRGGITGVEQYF. This chain uses TRBV5-1 with TRBJ2-7; a weak D match, TRBD1 (7 bases). CDR1 is SGHRS and CDR2 is YFSETQ in the germline V gene. V lost 5 bases and J lost 6, with 18 bases in between. The CDR3 length is 14 residues. Using reference TRBV5-1 and TRBJ2-7 for the parts outside the CDR3, the full variable domain is KAGVTQTPRYLIKTRGQQVTLSCSPISGHRSVSWYQQTPGQGLQFLFEYFSETQRNKGNFPGRFSGRQFSNSRSEMNVSTLELGDSALYLCASRGGITGVEQYFGPGTRLTVT.